The TCR beta chain described here comes from a study of cytomegalovirus exposure and HLA in healthy donors. Whole-study results and caveats: In vitro work confirmed that a few CMV-associated chains recognize CMV antigens.

The PCR made use of 60 Vbeta and 13 Jbeta primers. Only in-frame clones appear in the TCRdb table, and some are missing; sequencing was by immunoSEQ multiplex PCR. The sample includes approximately 180,000 clones, around 83% of them seen just once. For this clone: Its specificity is unknown.

The V and J ends lost 4 bases and 7 bases respectively, with 25 bases between them. Germline values: CDR1 LNHNV, CDR2 YYDKDF (reference sequence). The CDR3 has 17 amino acids. The clonotype originates from a woman aged 18-30 years in good health and CMV-seronegative. The chain has TRBV15 and TRBJ1-1; D is undetermined. Material for sequencing was PBMCs. The CDR3 DNA reads TGTGCCACCAGCATCAGGTCCGGCAACCCCATAGCGGATGAAGCTTTCTTT. It translates to CATSIRSGNPIADEAFF.